One and the same sample provided the 29 T cell receptor beta chains below, sequenced in a study of immune heterogeneity within non-small cell lung tumors. Per sample, approximately 570 ng of bulk tumor genomic DNA was the template used. Surgical sampling yielded several biopsies per primary tumor (spaced far apart). Their non-small cell lung cancer was newly diagnosed and untreated, and the patients underwent curative surgery. It was with 32 V and 13 J primers that multiplex PCR amplified TCR beta CDR3. TCRdb reprocessed the multiplex PCR reads via MiXCR and lists one record per CDR3 protein. The table shows 13,000 to 15,000 distinct CDR3 sequences, with around 27% occurring only once. Sequencing was performed on lung tumor tissue. These receptors all stem from a man between 40 and 49 years old with non-small cell lung cancer.

V and J are TRBV2 and TRBJ2-1; the D is unclear. CDR3 length: 11 amino acids. Germline CDR1 is SNHLY and CDR2 is FYNNEI. V shed 4 bases and J shed 10 bases, with 8 bases lying between them. This chain's CDR3 is CASSVTIEQFF. The CDR3 DNA is TGTGCCAGCAGTGTTACAATAGAGCAGTTCTTC. The variable domain in full, completed from reference TRBV2 and TRBJ2-1, reads EPEVTQTPSHQVTQMGQEVILRCVPISNHLYFYWYRQILGQKVEFLVSFYNNEISEKSEIFDDQFSVERPDGSNFTLKIRSTKLEDSAMYFCASSVTIEQFFGPGTRLTVL.

This clonotype is medium-sized in the sample. The chain carries TRBV7-3 and TRBJ1-1; 9 bases fit TRBD1. The germline V gene has CDR1 SGHTA and CDR2 FQGTGA. V dropped 2 bases and J dropped 4; count of bases not matched to a gene: 8. The CDR3 consists of 16 residues. The CDR3: CASSLAGGTGITEAFF. The DNA of the CDR3 is TGTGCCAGCAGCTTAGCGGGCGGGACAGGGATCACTGAAGCTTTCTTT.

This clonotype is labeled as medium-sized. The chain employs TRBV12-3 or TRBV12-4 and TRBJ2-7, with 7 bases lining up with TRBD1. The CDR3 is 14 residues long. J gave up 3 bases and V 8 bases, and 10 bases lay outside the gene matches. For the CDR3, the DNA is TGTGCCAGCTTACAATCCGGGACAGTCTACGAGCAGTACTTC. Translation gives CASLQSGTVYEQYF.

A note on this clonotype: Being one base from a much bigger clone, this may be a read error. The chain uses TRBV30 and TRBJ2-2; D call uncertain. The CDR3 has 14 amino acids. Per germline, CDR1 GTSNPN and CDR2 SVGIG (reference sequence). Trimming took 0 bases from V and 4 from J, leaving 9 bases between them. The CDR3 DNA follows: TGTGCCTGGAGTGTAGGGTCGACCACCGGGGAGCTGTTTTTT. This encodes CAWSVGSTTGELFF.

The chain couples TRBV4-3 to TRBJ2-7, with unresolved D. Per the germline V gene, CDR1 is LGHNA and CDR2 is YSLEER. The CDR3 runs to 14 residues. Trimming cost V 0 bases and J 1 base, with 7 bases left between them. CDR3 region: CASSQEPGSYEQYF. The DNA for the CDR3 is TGCGCCAGCAGCCAAGAACCAGGATCCTACGAGCAGTACTTC.

Many counts were recorded for this clonotype. This rearrangement joins TRBV20-1 to TRBJ2-3; 9 bases agree with TRBD2. Germline V lookup: CDR1 DFQATT, CDR2 SNEGSKA (reference sequence). V lost 0 bases, J lost 0 bases, and 7 bases stayed unmatched. The CDR3 length is 17 residues. DNA of the CDR3: TGCAGTGCTAGAGATCTGGCTAGCGGGGCGAGCACAGATACGCAGTATTTT. Its translation is CSARDLASGASTDTQYF.

Judged by abundance, this clonotype is medium-sized. The rearrangement links TRBV19 to TRBJ2-1; D gene uncertain. V gave up 3 bases and J gave up 7 bases, with 13 bases separating them. Germline loops: CDR1 LNHDA, CDR2 SQIVND (reference sequence). The CDR3 runs to 14 residues. This CDR3 is CASSMLSVINEQFF. Here the CDR3 DNA reads TGTGCCAGTAGTATGTTGTCGGTTATAAATGAGCAGTTCTTC.

The chain carries TRBV5-4 and TRBJ2-6; perhaps TRBD2 as D (6 bases). Germline lookup yields CDR1 SGHNT and CDR2 YYREEE (reference sequence). Trimming took off 0 bases at V and 2 bases at J, with 6 bases between the two ends. There are 15 residues in the CDR3. Here the CDR3 reads CASSLAGAGANVLTF. CDR3 nucleotide sequence: TGTGCCAGCAGCTTGGCGGGGGCTGGGGCCAACGTCCTGACTTTC.

Of note for this clonotype: Since no conserved phenylalanine or tryptophan closes the CDR3, a read error is the likely cause. This chain joins TRBV10-3 and TRBJ2-6, with D unclear. The CDR3 runs 16 residues. The V gene lost 1 base and the J gene lost 7 bases, with 14 bases spanning the gap. The germline gives CDR1 ENHRY, CDR2 SYGVKD. In nucleotides, the CDR3 is TGTGCCATCAGTGAGTACGCAAGGGCCTCCGCCAACGTCCTGACTCTC. This codes for CAISEYARASANVLTL.

Within the sample, this clonotype is medium-sized. The rearrangement links TRBV11-3 to TRBJ2-7; TRBD1 might be the D (5 bases). Trimming took off 0 bases at V and 1 base at J, with 10 bases between the two ends. The length of the CDR3 is 15 residues. The germline V gene has CDR1 SGHNT and CDR2 YENEEA. CDR3 DNA sequence: TGTGCCAGCAGCTTAGATCGGACAAGTTCCTACGAGCAGTACTTC. Its protein is CASSLDRTSSYEQYF.

The J gene is TRBJ1-1, the V gene TRBV11-3; D may be TRBD1 (6 bases). Per germline, CDR1 SGHNT and CDR2 YENEEA. Trimming cost V 5 bases and J 0 bases, with 13 bases left between them. This CDR3 region has 15 residues. CDR3 amino acids: CASSPSGGLNTEAFF. In DNA form, the CDR3 reads TGTGCCAGCAGCCCGTCCGGGGGGCTGAACACTGAAGCTTTCTTT.

Comments on this clonotype: A read error may explain this, as a much larger clone is one base away. The chain joins TRBV14 to TRBJ1-5, with a tentative D call TRBD1 (5 bases). CDR3 length equals 14 residues. CDR1 is SGHDN, CDR2 FVKESK, per germline. CDR3 region: CASNQAGGNQPQHF. The DNA for the CDR3 is TGTGCCAGCAACCAAGCGGGGGGGAATCAGCCCCAGCATTTT.

By its share, this clonotype is medium-sized. The V gene is TRBV2, the J gene TRBJ2-7; 7 bases fit TRBD1. V lost 5 bases, J lost 2 bases, and 3 bases stayed unmatched. The CDR3 spans 13 residues. Germline-derived CDR1 and CDR2 are SNHLY and FYNNEI. CDR3 nucleotide sequence: TGTGCCAGCAGTTGGGACAGTCCCTACGAGCAGTACTTC. The encoded protein is CASSWDSPYEQYF.

Worth noting for this clonotype: One end of the junction is discordant with germline, which a read error may explain. The chain employs TRBV5-4 and TRBJ2-2; D gene uncertain. Looked up from germline, CDR1 is SGHNT and CDR2 is YYREEE (reference sequence). This CDR3 contains 14 residues. Here the CDR3 reads CASSLAGSSGELFF. The CDR3 coding sequence is TGTGCCAGCAGCTTGGCCGGGTCCTCCGGCGAGCTGTTTTTT.

Worth noting for this clonotype: This may stem from a read error, because a much larger clone lies one nucleotide away. V and J are TRBV7-9 and TRBJ2-3; either TRBD1 or TRBD2 may supply D (5 bases each). Germline V gives CDR1 SEHNR, CDR2 FQNEAQ (reference sequence). This CDR3 contains 15 residues. The CDR3 DNA reads TGTGCCAGCAGAACGCAGGACCGAGGGGCAGATACGCATTATTTT. Amino acids: CASRTQDRGADTHYF.

By frequency in the sample, this clonotype is medium-sized. The rearrangement links TRBV11-2 to TRBJ2-7, with D uncertain. The V end lost 1 base, the J end lost 6 bases, and 4 bases lay between the germline ends. The CDR3 loop spans 11 amino acids. Germline V gene sequence: CDR1 SGHAT, CDR2 FQNNGV. CDR3 loop: CASSLVGEQYF. CDR3 sequence (DNA): TGTGCCAGCAGCTTAGTGGGCGAGCAGTACTTC.

This clonotype was seen many times. The gene calls are TRBV4-3 and TRBJ1-6; the D is unclear. V was cut by 0 bases and J by 7 bases, with 10 bases left in between. The CDR3 spans 15 residues. Germline-derived CDR1 and CDR2 are LGHNA and YSLEER. The chain's CDR3 is CASSQDRSGNSPLHF. In nucleotides, the CDR3 is TGCGCCAGCAGCCAAGATCGGTCTGGGAATTCACCCCTCCACTTT.

The chain carries TRBV29-1 and TRBJ1-1; D not certain. Germline V gives CDR1 SQVTM, CDR2 ANQGSEA. Deletions cut 5 bases from V and 1 base from J, with 5 bases between. The CDR3 is 11 residues long. CDR3 DNA sequence: TGCAGCGTTCGACAGAACACTGAAGCTTTCTTT. It yields the protein CSVRQNTEAFF.

This clonotype has only a few counts. CDR3 DNA sequence: TGTGCCAGCACCAACGGCCGTCAAATGAACACTGAAGCTTTCTTT. Encoded protein: CASTNGRQMNTEAFF. This sequence joins TRBV6-1 and TRBJ1-1; D call uncertain. This CDR3 contains 15 residues. The germline CDR1 and CDR2 sequences are MNHNS and SASEGT. V lost 7 bases and J 0 bases, leaving 15 bases between the germline ends.

The V and J genes are TRBV7-2 and TRBJ2-3; possibly TRBD2 for D (6 bases). In germline, CDR1 is SGHTA, CDR2 FQGNSA. V gave up 3 bases and J gave up 3 bases, with 16 bases separating them. The CDR3 extends over 16 amino acids. CDR3 sequence: CASSFGVTGLTDTQYF. Written as DNA, the CDR3 is TGTGCCAGCAGCTTTGGTGTGACGGGACTTACAGATACGCAGTATTTT.

Within the sample, this clonotype is medium-sized (0.01 to 0.1%). The J gene is TRBJ2-7, the V gene TRBV27; D call uncertain. The V end was cut by 4 bases, the J end by 4 bases, with 14 bases between. Germline V lookup: CDR1 MNHEY, CDR2 SMNVEV (reference sequence). The CDR3 sequence is 14 residues long. The CDR3 coding sequence is TGTGCCAGCAGTTCGTACGTCAGGTCATACGAGCAGTACTTC. The encoded protein is CASSSYVRSYEQYF.

Comment on this clonotype: This may be a read error: a much more frequent sequence differs by one nucleotide. Here the CDR3 reads CASSLQGLGNEKLFF. The CDR3 nucleotides are TGTGCCAGCAGTTTACAGGGGCTTGGGAATGAAAAACTGTTTTTT. The V gene is TRBV2, the J gene TRBJ1-4, with 7 bases aligning to TRBD1. CDR3 size: 15 residues. Germline loops: CDR1 SNHLY, CDR2 FYNNEI. V dropped 5 bases and J dropped 5; count of bases not matched to a gene: 8.

The chain joins TRBV6-2 or TRBV6-3 to TRBJ2-5; D ambiguous. CDR1 MNHEY and CDR2 SVGEGT come from the germline V gene. The V and J ends lost 0 bases and 1 base respectively, with 12 bases between them. The CDR3 has 16 amino acids. CDR3 in DNA: TGTGCCAGCAGTTACTCGATCACCCGTTCCCAAGAGACCCAGTACTTC. Translating it yields CASSYSITRSQETQYF.

This clonotype is a singleton in its sample. This may stem from a read error, because a much larger clone lies one nucleotide away. This rearrangement joins TRBV6-2 or TRBV6-3 to TRBJ2-3; D is possibly TRBD1 (6 bases). The CDR3 spans 14 residues. CDR1 is MNHEY and CDR2 is SVGEGT in the germline V gene. The CDR3 sequence: CTSSFGTSTDTQYF. CDR3 in DNA: TGTACCAGCAGTTTCGGGACAAGCACAGATACGCAGTATTTT.

This clonotype was observed a few times. At one boundary the junction diverges from the germline segment, which might be a read error. This chain joins TRBV4-1 and TRBJ1-1; D unclear. This CDR3 region has 13 residues. Germline V lookup: CDR1 MGHRA, CDR2 YSYEKL. The chain's CDR3 is CASSRTWGTEAFF. CDR3 DNA: TGCGCCAGTAGCCGAACTTGGGGCACTGAAGCTTTCTTT.

There are many counts of this clonotype. J is TRBJ2-1 and V is TRBV14, with D hard to call. Germline-derived CDR1 and CDR2 are SGHDN and FVKESK. The germline V and J ends were trimmed by 0 bases and 12 bases, with 12 bases remaining between them. The CDR3 spans 13 residues. CDR3 sequence (DNA): TGTGCCAGCAGCCAAGATCGGTCCTCGCGGCAGTTCTTC. Its protein product is CASSQDRSSRQFF.

This clonotype was picked up a small number of times. The rearrangement links TRBV5-4 to TRBJ1-3, with 8 bases matching TRBD1. V dropped 2 bases and J dropped 7; count of bases not matched to a gene: 5. The CDR3 has 14 amino acids. Germline V CDR1 and CDR2: SGHNT, YYREEE (reference sequence). CDR3 in amino acids: CASSLTQGANTIYF. CDR3 coding DNA: TGTGCCAGCAGCTTAACCCAGGGGGCGAACACCATATATTTT.

This clonotype was counted at least ten times. This sequence joins TRBV7-2 and TRBJ1-1; TRBD1 might be the D (5 bases). V lost 5 bases, J lost 2 bases, and 12 bases lay in between. CDR1 and CDR2 from the germline V gene are SGHTA and FQGNSA. The CDR3 has 14 residues. In DNA form, the CDR3 reads TGTGCCAGCAGCGAGGGGATGATAAACACTGAAGCTTTCTTT. Protein product: CASSEGMINTEAFF.

Judged by abundance, this clonotype is medium-sized. CDR3 sequence reads: CASSPPGLIYEQYF. CDR3 sequence (DNA): TGTGCCAGCAGCCCGCCCGGACTAATCTACGAGCAGTACTTC. This rearrangement joins TRBV11-2 to TRBJ2-7; tentative D call: TRBD2 (6 bases). CDR1 is SGHAT and CDR2 is FQNNGV in the germline V gene. The CDR3 spans 14 residues. Trimming took off 5 bases at V and 3 bases at J, with 14 bases between the two ends. Full variable domain (remainder filled in from reference TRBV11-2 and TRBJ2-7): EAGVAQSPRYKIIEKRQSVAFWCNPISGHATLYWYQQILGQGPKLLIQFQNNGVVDDSQLPKDRFSAERLKGVDSTLKIQPAKLEDSAVYLCASSPPGLIYEQYFGPGTRLTVT.